This T cell receptor beta chain was identified during a study of blood T cells in healthy people across ages. Study-level results: Relative to aged donors, long-lived donors carried more naive CD4+ cells and displayed higher diversity. A strong correlation was seen between TCR beta diversity and naive T cell percentage.

The ends were cut back, 3 bases at V and 7 bases at J, with 13 bases in the middle. CDR3 size: 14 residues. The germline V gene encodes CDR1 LNHDA and CDR2 SQIVND (reference sequence). A minimum of 6 micrograms of total RNA was extracted per sample. The use of a sample-barcoded 5' primer and a J-beta primer mix characterized a second PCR of roughly 7 to 11 cycles. TCRdb called the 5' RACE reads again in MiXCR, with one record for every CDR3 protein. The sample lists approximately 1,700,000 distinct CDR3 sequences, about 39% occurring once. This clonotype was counted once. No antigen is known for it. The specimen sequenced was blood. The V and J genes are TRBV19 and TRBJ1-5; D remains ambiguous. The receptor was derived from a human donor in good health. CDR3 sequence (DNA): TGTGCCAGTAGTATGTCCGGGCGCGGGCAGCCCCAGCATTTT. It is translated as CASSMSGRGQPQHF.